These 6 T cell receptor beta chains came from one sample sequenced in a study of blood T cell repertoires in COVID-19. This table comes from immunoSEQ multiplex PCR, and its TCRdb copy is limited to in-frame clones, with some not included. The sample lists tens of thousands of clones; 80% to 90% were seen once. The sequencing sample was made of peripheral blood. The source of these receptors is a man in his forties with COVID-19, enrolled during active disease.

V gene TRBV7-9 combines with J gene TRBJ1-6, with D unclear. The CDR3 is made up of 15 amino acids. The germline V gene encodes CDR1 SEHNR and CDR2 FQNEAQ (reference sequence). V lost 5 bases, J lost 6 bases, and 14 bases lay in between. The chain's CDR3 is CASSGAGSVNSPLHF. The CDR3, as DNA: TGTGCCAGCAGCGGCGCCGGGAGCGTTAATTCACCCCTCCACTTT. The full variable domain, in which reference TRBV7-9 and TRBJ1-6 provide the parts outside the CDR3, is DTGVSQNPRHKITKRGQNVTFRCDPISEHNRLYWYRQTLGQGPEFLTYFQNEAQLEKSRLLSDRFSAERPKGSFSTLEIQRTEQGDSAMYLCASSGAGSVNSPLHFGNGTRLTVT.

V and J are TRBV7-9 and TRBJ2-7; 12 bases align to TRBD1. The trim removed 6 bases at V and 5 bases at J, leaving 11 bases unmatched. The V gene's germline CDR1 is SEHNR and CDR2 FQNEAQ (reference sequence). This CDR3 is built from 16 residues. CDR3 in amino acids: CASSSGTGGAVNEQYF. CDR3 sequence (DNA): TGTGCCAGCAGTTCCGGGACAGGGGGCGCGGTAAACGAGCAGTACTTC.

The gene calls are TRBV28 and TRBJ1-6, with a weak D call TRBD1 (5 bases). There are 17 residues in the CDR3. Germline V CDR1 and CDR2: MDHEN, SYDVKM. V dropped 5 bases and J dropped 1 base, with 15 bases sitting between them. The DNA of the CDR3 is TGTGCCAGCAGTCCCGCCTATGGGGGGTCCTATAATTCACCCCTCCACTTT. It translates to CASSPAYGGSYNSPLHF.

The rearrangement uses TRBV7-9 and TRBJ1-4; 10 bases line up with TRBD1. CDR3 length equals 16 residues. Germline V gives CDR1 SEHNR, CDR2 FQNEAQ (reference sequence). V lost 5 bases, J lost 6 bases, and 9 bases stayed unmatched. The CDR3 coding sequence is TGTGCCAGCAGCACCCCGGCCGGGACAGGGGATGAAAAACTGTTTTTT. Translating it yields CASSTPAGTGDEKLFF.

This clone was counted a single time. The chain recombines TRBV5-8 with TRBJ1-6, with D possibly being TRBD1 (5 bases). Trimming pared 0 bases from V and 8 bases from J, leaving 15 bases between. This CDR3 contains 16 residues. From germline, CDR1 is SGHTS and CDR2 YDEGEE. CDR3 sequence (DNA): TGTGCCAGCAGCTTGGAAAAAATGGGGGGGTATTCACCCCTCCACTTT. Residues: CASSLEKMGGYSPLHF.

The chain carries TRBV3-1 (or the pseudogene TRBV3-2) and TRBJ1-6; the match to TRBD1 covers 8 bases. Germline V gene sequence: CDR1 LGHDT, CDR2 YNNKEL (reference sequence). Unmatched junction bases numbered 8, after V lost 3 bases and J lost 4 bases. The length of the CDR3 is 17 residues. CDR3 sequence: CASSHPTGAPYNSPLHF. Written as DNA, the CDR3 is TGTGCCAGCAGCCACCCGACAGGGGCGCCTTATAATTCACCCCTCCACTTT.